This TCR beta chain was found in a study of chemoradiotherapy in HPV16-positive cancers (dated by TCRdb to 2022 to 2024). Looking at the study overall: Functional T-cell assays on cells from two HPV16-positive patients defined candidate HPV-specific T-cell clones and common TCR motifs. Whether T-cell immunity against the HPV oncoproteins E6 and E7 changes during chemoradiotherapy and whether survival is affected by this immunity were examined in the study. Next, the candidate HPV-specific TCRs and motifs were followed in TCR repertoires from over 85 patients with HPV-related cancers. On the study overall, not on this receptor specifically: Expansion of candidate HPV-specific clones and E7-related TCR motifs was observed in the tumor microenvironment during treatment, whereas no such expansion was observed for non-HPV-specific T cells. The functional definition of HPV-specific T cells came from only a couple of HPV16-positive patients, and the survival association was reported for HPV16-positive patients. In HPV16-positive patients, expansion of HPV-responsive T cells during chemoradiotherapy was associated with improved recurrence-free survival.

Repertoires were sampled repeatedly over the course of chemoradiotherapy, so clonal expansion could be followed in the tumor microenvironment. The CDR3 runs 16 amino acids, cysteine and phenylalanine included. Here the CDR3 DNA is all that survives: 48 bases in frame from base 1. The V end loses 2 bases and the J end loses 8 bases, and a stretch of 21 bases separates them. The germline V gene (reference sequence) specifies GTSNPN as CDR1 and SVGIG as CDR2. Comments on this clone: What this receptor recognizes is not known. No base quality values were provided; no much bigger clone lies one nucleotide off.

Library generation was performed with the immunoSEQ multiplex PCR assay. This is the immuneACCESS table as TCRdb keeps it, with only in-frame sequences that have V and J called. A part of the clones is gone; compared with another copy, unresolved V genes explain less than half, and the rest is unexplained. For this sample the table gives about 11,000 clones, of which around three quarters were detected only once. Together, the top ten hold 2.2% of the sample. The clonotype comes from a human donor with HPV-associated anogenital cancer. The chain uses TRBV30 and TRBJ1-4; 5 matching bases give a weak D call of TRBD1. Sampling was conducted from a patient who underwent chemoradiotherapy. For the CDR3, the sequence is CAWSSRDSPRREKLFF. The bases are TGTGCCTGGAGTTCGCGGGACTCACCGAGGAGGGAAAAACTGTTTTTT.